This T cell receptor (beta chain) was sequenced during a study of blood T cell repertoires in COVID-19. Study context: Sites in the United States, Italy and Spain provided acute and convalescent COVID-19 samples. T cells, B-cell-depleted T cells, or PBMCs supplied cDNA or gDNA.

Study processing details: The authors estimated nucleated cell counts from reference gene primer amplification. Sequenced by immunoSEQ multiplex PCR; TCRdb stores in-frame clones only, minus some. D and trimming come from the DNA, and the V and J calls and clone size come from that table. The top ten hold 2.6% of the sample, which has just under 150,000 clones, approximately 85% seen once. This clone was recorded only once. With 4 bases removed from V and 5 bases from J, the gap between germline ends came to 12 bases. Per the germline V gene, CDR1 is MNHEY and CDR2 is SVGAGI. CDR3 length equals 15 residues.

This chain joins TRBV6-5 and TRBJ1-6; D is unresolved. Material: peripheral blood. This sequence originates from a human donor with acute or convalescent COVID-19. The donor label of this sample is uncertain. Written as DNA, the CDR3 is TGTGCCAGCAGTTCCGGGTCGCTGGATAATTCACCCCTCCACTTT. This sequence encodes CASSSGSLDNSPLHF.